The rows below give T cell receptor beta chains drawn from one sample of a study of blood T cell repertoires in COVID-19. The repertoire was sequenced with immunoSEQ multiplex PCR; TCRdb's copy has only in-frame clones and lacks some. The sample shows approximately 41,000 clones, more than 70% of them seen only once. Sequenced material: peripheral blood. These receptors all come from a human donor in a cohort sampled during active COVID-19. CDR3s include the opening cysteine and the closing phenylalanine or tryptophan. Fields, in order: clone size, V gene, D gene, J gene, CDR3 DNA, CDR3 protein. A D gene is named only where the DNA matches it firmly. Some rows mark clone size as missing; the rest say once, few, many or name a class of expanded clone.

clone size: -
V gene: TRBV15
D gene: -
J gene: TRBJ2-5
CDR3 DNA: TGTGCCACCAGCTCGAGTGGAGTCCAGTACTTC
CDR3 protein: CATSSSGVQYF

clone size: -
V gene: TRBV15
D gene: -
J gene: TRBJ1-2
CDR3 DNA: TGTGCCACCAGCAGCGATCGTAGGACACCGAATGTCGGCTACACCTTC
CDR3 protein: CATSSDRRTPNVGYTF

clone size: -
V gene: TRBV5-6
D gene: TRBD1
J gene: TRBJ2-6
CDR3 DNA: TGTGCCAGCAGCTTGGTCGGACAGGCCTCTGGGGCCAACGTCCTGACTTTC
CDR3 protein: CASSLVGQASGANVLTF

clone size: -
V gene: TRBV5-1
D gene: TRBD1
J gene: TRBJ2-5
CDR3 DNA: TGCGCCAGCAGCTTGGACAGGGGGCTATCTGAGACCCAGTACTTC
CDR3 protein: CASSLDRGLSETQYF

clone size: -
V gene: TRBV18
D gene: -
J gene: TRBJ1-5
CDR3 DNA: TGTGCCAGCTCCCCATCCTACGGGAATCAGCCCCAGCATTTT
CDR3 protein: CASSPSYGNQPQHF

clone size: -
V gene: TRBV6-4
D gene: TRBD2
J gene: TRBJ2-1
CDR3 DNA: TGTGCCAGCAGTGACTCAACTAGCGGGCCTTGGAGCTCCTACAATGAGCAGTTCTTC
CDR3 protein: CASSDSTSGPWSSYNEQFF

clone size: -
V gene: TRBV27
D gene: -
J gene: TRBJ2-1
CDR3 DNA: TGTGCCAGCAGTTCAGGCAGCTCCTACAATGAGCAGTTCTTC
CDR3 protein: CASSSGSSYNEQFF

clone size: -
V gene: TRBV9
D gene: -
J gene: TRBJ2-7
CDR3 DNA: TGTGCCAGCAGCGTAGGGACGGGGAACGAGCAGTACTTC
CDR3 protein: CASSVGTGNEQYF

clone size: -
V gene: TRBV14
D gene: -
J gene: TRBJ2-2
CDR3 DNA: TGTGCCAGCAGCCAAGTCGTGGGAGAACCCACCGGGGAGCTGTTTTTT
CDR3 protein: CASSQVVGEPTGELFF

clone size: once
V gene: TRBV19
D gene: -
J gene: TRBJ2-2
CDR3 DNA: TGTGCCAGTAGGGAGGTGGCAGGTGTGAACACCGGGGAGCTGTTTTTT
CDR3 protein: CASREVAGVNTGELFF

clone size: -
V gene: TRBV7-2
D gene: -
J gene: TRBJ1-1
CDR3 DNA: TGTGCCAGCAGCTTATTAGTACTGAACACTGAAGCTTTCTTT
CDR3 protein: CASSLLVLNTEAFF

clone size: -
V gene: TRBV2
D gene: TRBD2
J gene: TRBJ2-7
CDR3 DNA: TGTGCCAGCAGTGAGGAACTAGCGGGAGCTTGGGAGCAGTACTTC
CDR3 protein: CASSEELAGAWEQYF

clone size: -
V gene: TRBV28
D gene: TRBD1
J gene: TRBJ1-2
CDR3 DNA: TGTGCCAGCAGTCAGGGGGCGCCGGAGTATGGCTACACCTTC
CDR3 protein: CASSQGAPEYGYTF

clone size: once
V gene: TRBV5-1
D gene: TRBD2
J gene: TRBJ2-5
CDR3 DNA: TGCGCCAGCAGCTTGGCCAAGGGACTAGCGGGAGGTCAAGAGACCCAGTACTTC
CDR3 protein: CASSLAKGLAGGQETQYF

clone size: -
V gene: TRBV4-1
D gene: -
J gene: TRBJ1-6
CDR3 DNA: TGCGCCAGCAGCCAAACTTCAACAGGTTTGAATTCACCCCTCCACTTT
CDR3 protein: CASSQTSTGLNSPLHF

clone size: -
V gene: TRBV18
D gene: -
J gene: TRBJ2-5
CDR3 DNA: TGTGCCAGCTCACCTGGGATAGGGAGAGGAAGGGAGACCCAGTACTTC
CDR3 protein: CASSPGIGRGRETQYF

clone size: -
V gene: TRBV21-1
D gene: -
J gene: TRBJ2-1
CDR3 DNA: TGTGCCAGCATCCCCGTAGACTGGCAGCGGAACAATGAGCAGTTCTTC
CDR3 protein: CASIPVDWQRNNEQFF

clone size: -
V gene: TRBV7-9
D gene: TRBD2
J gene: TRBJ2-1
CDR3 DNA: TGTGCCAGCAGCCTCCGCCCCGGGACTACGGCCTACAATGAGCAGTTCTTC
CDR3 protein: CASSLRPGTTAYNEQFF

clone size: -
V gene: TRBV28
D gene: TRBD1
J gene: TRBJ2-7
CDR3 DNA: TGTGCCTCCAAGGGGTCCGACAGGGAAAGCTACGAGCAGTACTTC
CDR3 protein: CASKGSDRESYEQYF

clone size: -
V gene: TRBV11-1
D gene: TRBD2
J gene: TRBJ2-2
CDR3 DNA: TGTGCCAGCAGCTTCCTAGCGGCAAACACCGGGGAGCTGTTTTTT
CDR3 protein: CASSFLAANTGELFF

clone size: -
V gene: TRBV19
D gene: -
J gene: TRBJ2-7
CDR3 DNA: TGTGCCAGTAGTCATAGGACTAACCGAGTAGAGCAGTACTTC
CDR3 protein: CASSHRTNRVEQYF

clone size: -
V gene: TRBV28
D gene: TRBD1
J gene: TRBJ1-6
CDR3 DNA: TGTGCCAGCAGCTCGCCCCCGGGACAGGGGGGTTATAATTCACCCCTCCACTTT
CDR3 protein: CASSSPPGQGGYNSPLHF

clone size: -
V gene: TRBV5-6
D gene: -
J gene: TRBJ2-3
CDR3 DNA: TGTGCCAGCAGCTCTAAACCGGGACTCAGCACAGATACGCAGTATTTT
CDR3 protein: CASSSKPGLSTDTQYF

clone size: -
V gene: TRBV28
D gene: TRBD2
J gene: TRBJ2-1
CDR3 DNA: TGTGCCAGCAGTTTATGGAGGGCGGCGGGAGCGGTCTCCTACAATGAGCAGTTCTTC
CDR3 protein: CASSLWRAAGAVSYNEQFF

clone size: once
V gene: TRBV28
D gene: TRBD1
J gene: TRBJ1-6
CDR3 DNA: TGTGCCAGCAGTTTATACAGGGGGTATAATTCACCCCTCCACTTT
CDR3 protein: CASSLYRGYNSPLHF

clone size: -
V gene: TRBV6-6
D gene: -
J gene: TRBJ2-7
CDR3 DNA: TGTGCCAGCAGCCGATCCCCGCTCCCCGGCTCCTACGAGCAGTACTTC
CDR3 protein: CASSRSPLPGSYEQYF

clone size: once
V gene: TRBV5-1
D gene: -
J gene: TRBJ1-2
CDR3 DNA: TGCGCCAGCAGCTTCACAACAGCGGCCTATGGCTACACCTTC
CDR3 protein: CASSFTTAAYGYTF

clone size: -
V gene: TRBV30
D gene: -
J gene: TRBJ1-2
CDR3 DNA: TGTGCCTGGAGTATCGAGGGAAACTATGGCTACACCTTC
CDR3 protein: CAWSIEGNYGYTF

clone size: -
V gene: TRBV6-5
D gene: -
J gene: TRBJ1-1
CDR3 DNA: TGTGCCAGCATCACAGGGAACACTGAAGCTTTCTTT
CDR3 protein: CASITGNTEAFF

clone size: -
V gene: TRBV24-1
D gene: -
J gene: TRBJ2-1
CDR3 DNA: TGTGCCACCAGTGACCCCGGACACGGTAGTGAGCAGTTCTTC
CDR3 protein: CATSDPGHGSEQFF

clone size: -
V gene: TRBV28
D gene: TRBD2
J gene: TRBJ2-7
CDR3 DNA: TGTGCCAGCAGTCTACTGACTGAGCAAGCGGGAACCTACGAGCAGTACTTC
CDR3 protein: CASSLLTEQAGTYEQYF

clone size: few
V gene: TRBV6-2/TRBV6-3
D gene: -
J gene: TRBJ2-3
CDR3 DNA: TGTGCCAGCAGTTGGGCTAGCGGCACAGATACGCAGTATTTT
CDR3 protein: CASSWASGTDTQYF

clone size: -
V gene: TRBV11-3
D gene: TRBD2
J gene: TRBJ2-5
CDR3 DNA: TGTGCCAGCAGCTTAGGCATTAGCGGGAGGGCAGAGGAGACCCAGTACTTC
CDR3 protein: CASSLGISGRAEETQYF

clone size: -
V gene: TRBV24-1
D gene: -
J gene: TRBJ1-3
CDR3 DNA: TGTGCCACCAGTGATTCGAGTTCTGGAAACACCATATATTTT
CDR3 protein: CATSDSSSGNTIYF

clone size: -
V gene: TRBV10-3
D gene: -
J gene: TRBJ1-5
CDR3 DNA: TGTGCCATCAGTGAGGCAGGGAAAACCAATCAGCCCCAGCATTTT
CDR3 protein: CAISEAGKTNQPQHF

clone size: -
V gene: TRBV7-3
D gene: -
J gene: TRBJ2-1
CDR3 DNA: TGTGCCAGCAGCCCACAGGTGGACTACAATGAGCAGTTCTTC
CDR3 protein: CASSPQVDYNEQFF

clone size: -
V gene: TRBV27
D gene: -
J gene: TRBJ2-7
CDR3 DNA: TGTGCCAGCAGTTTAATGGCAGGGCTGAGCTCCTACGAGCAGTACTTC
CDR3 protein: CASSLMAGLSSYEQYF

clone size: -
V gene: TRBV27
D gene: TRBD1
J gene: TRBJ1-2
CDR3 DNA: TGTGCCAGCAGTTTATCTGGTCCCGGGACAGGGTCTGGCTACACCTTC
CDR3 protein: CASSLSGPGTGSGYTF

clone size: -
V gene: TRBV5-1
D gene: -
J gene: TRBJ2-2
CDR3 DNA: TGCGCCAGCAGCCGGACCGCGGGATCGAAGGAGCTGTTTTTT
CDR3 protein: CASSRTAGSKELFF

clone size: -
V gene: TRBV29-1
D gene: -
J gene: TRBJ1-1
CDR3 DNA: TGCAGCGTTGCCATTAAAGGGTATGGACAGATAGGGACTGAAGCTTTCTTT
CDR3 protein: CSVAIKGYGQIGTEAFF

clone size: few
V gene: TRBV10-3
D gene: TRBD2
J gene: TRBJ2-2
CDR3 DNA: TGTGCCATCAGGAGGACTAGCGGGAGCGGGGAGCTGTTTTTT
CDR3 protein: CAIRRTSGSGELFF

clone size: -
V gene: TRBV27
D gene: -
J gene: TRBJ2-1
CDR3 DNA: TGTGCCAGCAGACCCGCCCGGGACACCCGCTACAATGAGCAGTTCTTC
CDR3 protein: CASRPARDTRYNEQFF

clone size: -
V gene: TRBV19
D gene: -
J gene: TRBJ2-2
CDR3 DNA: TGTGCCACCCACTCTCTTTTCACCGGGGAGCTGTTTTTT
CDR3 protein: CATHSLFTGELFF

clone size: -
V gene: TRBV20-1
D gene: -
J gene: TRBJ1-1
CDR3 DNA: TGCAGTGCGGACAGCTACACTGAAGCTTTCTTT
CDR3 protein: CSADSYTEAFF

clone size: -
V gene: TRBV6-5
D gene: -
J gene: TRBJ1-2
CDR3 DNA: TGTGCCAGCAGTTACCAGGCCGACTATGGCTACACCTTC
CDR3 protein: CASSYQADYGYTF

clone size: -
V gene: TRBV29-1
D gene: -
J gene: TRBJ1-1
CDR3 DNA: TGCAGCCTATCGATGAACACTGAAGCTTTCTTT
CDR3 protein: CSLSMNTEAFF

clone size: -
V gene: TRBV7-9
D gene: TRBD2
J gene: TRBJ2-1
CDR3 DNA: TGTGCCAGCAGCTTAGTCTGGCTAGCGGGAGTGCAGTTCTTC
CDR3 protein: CASSLVWLAGVQFF

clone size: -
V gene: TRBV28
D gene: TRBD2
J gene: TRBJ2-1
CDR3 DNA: TGTGCCAGCAGAAGCACGGGAGGAGTGAATGAGCAGTTCTTC
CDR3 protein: CASRSTGGVNEQFF

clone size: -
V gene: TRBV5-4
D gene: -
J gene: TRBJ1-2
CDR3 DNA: TGTGCCAGCAGCGTACAGAACTATGGCTACACCTTC
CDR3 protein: CASSVQNYGYTF

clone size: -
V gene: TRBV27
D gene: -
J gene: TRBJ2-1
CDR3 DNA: TGTGCCAGCATGAACGGGTACAATGAGCAGTTCTTC
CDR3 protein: CASMNGYNEQFF